Listed here are 26 T cell receptor beta chains from one sample, sequenced in a study of a mutant IDH1 vaccine in newly diagnosed glioma. Their target antigens are unknown. Noted time point: week 23, last vaccination. Every vaccine dose comprised 300 ug of mutant IDH1 20-mer peptide plus topical imiquimod. Repertoires were generated with immunoSEQ multiplex PCR, while TCRdb's copy carries only in-frame clones and drops some. Of some 31,000 clones in the sample, around 80% were seen once. The material sequenced was PBMCs, taken from a glioma patient whose treatment included an IDH1 peptide vaccine. These receptors were collected from a woman younger than 30 with glioma.

V usage is TRBV2 and J usage is TRBJ1-4; 7 nucleotides line up with TRBD1. This CDR3 is built from 13 residues. J gave up 8 bases and V 8 bases, and 8 bases lay outside the gene matches. Germline lookup yields CDR1 SNHLY and CDR2 FYNNEI. The CDR3 region is CASAQGPLEKLFF. The CDR3 DNA reads as TGTGCCAGCGCACAGGGGCCTCTCGAAAAACTGTTTTTT.

The CDR3 protein is CASSQGRTETNEKLFF. DNA for the CDR3: TGCGCCAGCAGCCAAGGACGGACGGAGACTAATGAAAAACTGTTTTTT. The chain uses TRBV4-1 and TRBJ1-4; the D is unclear. V gave up 1 base and J gave up 2 bases, with 11 bases separating them. Germline V gene sequence: CDR1 MGHRA, CDR2 YSYEKL. The CDR3 has 16 amino acids.

The chain joins TRBV4-3 to TRBJ2-7; the D gene could be TRBD1 or TRBD2 (5 bases each). CDR1 and CDR2 (germline): LGHNA, YSLEER. The CDR3 extends over 16 amino acids. Trimming took 0 bases from V and 0 from J, leaving 12 bases between them. The CDR3 coding sequence is TGCGCCAGCAGCCAAGATCGGGGCCCTCTCTCCTACGAGCAGTACTTC. Amino acid sequence: CASSQDRGPLSYEQYF.

The chain combines TRBV19 with TRBJ1-4; 11 bases are a match to TRBD1. CDR3 length: 16 residues. Germline V gene data show CDR1 as LNHDA and CDR2 as SQIVND (reference sequence). After removal of 6 bases from V and 6 bases from J, the junction contained 9 bases not matched to a gene. The CDR3 reads CASRPGQGGMDEKLFF. The CDR3, as DNA: TGTGCCAGTAGGCCGGGACAGGGGGGTATGGATGAAAAACTGTTTTTT.

The J gene is TRBJ2-5, the V gene TRBV5-1; TRBD2 matches 10 bases. Trimming took 4 bases from V and 5 from J; bases not matched to a gene: 8. Germline CDR1 SGHRS, CDR2 YFSETQ. The CDR3 consists of 15 residues. In DNA, the CDR3 is TGCGCCAGCAGCAGCAGCGGGGGGGCGGTTGAGACCCAGTACTTC. It specifies CASSSSGGAVETQYF.

The chain carries TRBV27 and TRBJ2-2; D not certain. In germline, CDR1 is MNHEY, CDR2 SMNVEV (reference sequence). Trimming pared 5 bases from V and 2 bases from J, leaving 15 bases between. The CDR3 sequence is 16 residues long. The CDR3 DNA reads as TGTGCCAGCAGTGCTTTGCAGGTACTCAACACCGGGGAGCTGTTTTTT. This gives the protein CASSALQVLNTGELFF.

The chain recombines TRBV7-2 with TRBJ2-7; 11 bases agree with TRBD1. Germline CDR1 is SGHTA and CDR2 is FQGNSA. The CDR3 is 15 amino acids. V lost 5 bases and J lost 2; bases outside the gene matches: 5. The CDR3 reads CASSAGQGATYEQYF. The CDR3 DNA sequence: TGTGCCAGCAGCGCAGGACAGGGGGCGACCTACGAGCAGTACTTC. Full variable domain (missing parts from reference TRBV7-2 and TRBJ2-7): GAGVSQSPSNKVTEKGKDVELRCDPISGHTALYWYRQSLGQGLEFLIYFQGNSAPDKSGLPSDRFSAERTGGSVSTLTIQRTQQEDSAVYLCASSAGQGATYEQYFGPGTRLTVT.

This sequence joins TRBV7-8 and TRBJ2-1; D is possibly TRBD1 (5 bases). The germline V gene has CDR1 SGHVS and CDR2 FQNEAQ. The ends were cut back, 1 base at V and 2 bases at J, with 12 bases in the middle. This CDR3 region has 16 residues. The CDR3 spells CASSLGQGLPYNEQFF. The DNA of the CDR3 is TGTGCCAGCAGCTTAGGTCAGGGCCTCCCCTACAATGAGCAGTTCTTC.

This clone was picked up one time. The junction departs from the called germline gene at one end, perhaps through a read error. The V call is TRBV2, the J call TRBJ1-4; no reliable D call. Germline-derived CDR1 and CDR2 are SNHLY and FYNNEI. The CDR3 spans 14 residues. CDR3 sequence: CASREGLRNEKLFF. CDR3 bases: TGTGCCAGCAGGGAAGGTCTCCGGAATGAAAAACTGTTTTTT.

This clone was counted only a few times. The V gene is TRBV2, the J gene TRBJ2-7; 7 nucleotides match TRBD1. CDR3 length: 18 amino acids. The trim removed 4 bases at V and 4 bases at J, leaving 19 bases unmatched. Germline assignment: CDR1 SNHLY and CDR2 FYNNEI. CDR3 sequence (DNA): TGTGCCAGCAGTGGGCTAGGACAGGATCGAACCGGGGCATACGAGCAGTACTTC. Amino acid sequence: CASSGLGQDRTGAYEQYF.

This chain connects TRBV14 to TRBJ2-7; possibly TRBD1 for D (5 bases). V shed 4 bases and J shed 4 bases, with 11 bases lying between them. Germline V gives CDR1 SGHDN, CDR2 FVKESK. The CDR3 runs 13 residues. In DNA form, the CDR3 reads TGTGCCAGCAGCCGGGGCCTGGGATACGAGCAGTACTTC. Its protein product is CASSRGLGYEQYF.

The chain links TRBV19 to TRBJ2-1, with 14 bases lining up with TRBD2. This CDR3 spans 18 amino acids. Germline values: CDR1 LNHDA, CDR2 SQIVND (reference sequence). With V trimmed by 5 bases and J by 9 bases, 15 bases remained unmatched. For the CDR3, the DNA is TGTGCCAGTAGTGGACTAGCGGGGGGCCGAATAGAAAGGATTGAGCAGTTCTTC. Translated: CASSGLAGGRIERIEQFF. Using reference TRBV19 and TRBJ2-1 for the parts outside the CDR3, the full variable domain is DGGITQSPKYLFRKEGQNVTLSCEQNLNHDAMYWYRQDPGQGLRLIYYSQIVNDFQKGDIAEGYSVSREKKESFPLTVTSAQKNPTAFYLCASSGLAGGRIERIEQFFGPGTRLTVL.

This chain joins TRBV5-4 and TRBJ2-7; 8 bases map to TRBD2. CDR1 is SGHNT and CDR2 is YYREEE in the germline V gene (reference sequence). Trimming cost V 0 bases and J 7 bases; bases outside gene matches: 15. The CDR3 contains 17 residues. CDR3 protein: CASSLGLGSGRTGEQYF. The CDR3 DNA sequence: TGTGCCAGCAGCTTGGGCCTCGGGAGCGGGAGAACGGGTGAGCAGTACTTC. The full variable domain, in which reference TRBV5-4 and TRBJ2-7 provide the parts outside the CDR3, is ETGVTQSPTHLIKTRGQQVTLRCSSQSGHNTVSWYQQALGQGPQFIFQYYREEENGRGNFPPRFSGLQFPNYSSELNVNALELDDSALYLCASSLGLGSGRTGEQYFGPGTRLTVT.

CDR3 loop: CASSFRGLDTDTQYF. CDR3 DNA sequence: TGTGCCAGCAGCTTTCGGGGGCTCGACACAGATACGCAGTATTTT. The rearrangement joins TRBV13 to TRBJ2-3; D tentatively reads TRBD1 or TRBD2 (6 bases each). This CDR3 has 15 residues. With 3 bases removed from V and 2 bases from J, the gap between germline ends came to 12 bases. Germline CDR1 reads PRHDT; CDR2 reads FYEKMQ (reference sequence).

This chain connects TRBV15 to TRBJ2-3; the match to TRBD2 covers 7 bases. The CDR3 consists of 17 residues. V lost 4 bases and J lost 8; bases outside the gene matches: 18. From germline, CDR1 is LNHNV and CDR2 YYDKDF (reference sequence). CDR3 region: CATSIPGTIASVGTQYF. DNA for the CDR3: TGTGCCACCAGCATCCCCGGGACTATCGCGTCAGTCGGTACGCAGTATTTT.

The V call is TRBV7-9, the J call TRBJ1-5; possible D gene TRBD1, 5 bases. The CDR3 extends over 16 amino acids. The V gene's germline CDR1 is SEHNR and CDR2 FQNEAQ (reference sequence). V lost 1 base and J lost 0, with 10 bases in between. The CDR3 is CASSLGRGTSNQPQHF. The CDR3 DNA sequence: TGTGCCAGCAGCTTAGGGCGGGGCACTAGCAATCAGCCCCAGCATTTT.

The chain uses TRBV6-5 and TRBJ2-2; TRBD2 matches at 8 bases. The CDR3 length is 16 residues. Per the germline V gene, CDR1 is MNHEY and CDR2 is SVGAGI. V trimming: 1 base; J trimming: 2 bases; junction bases outside the gene matches: 3. CDR3 nucleotide sequence: TGTGCCAGCAGTTACTGGGCGGGGGGCAACACCGGGGAGCTGTTTTTT. Protein sequence: CASSYWAGGNTGELFF.

V usage is TRBV5-6 and J usage is TRBJ2-7; 12 nucleotides line up with TRBD1. Germline CDR1 SGHDT, CDR2 YYEEEE. The CDR3 is 15 amino acids. V was clipped by 3 bases and J by 5 bases; unmatched bases: 6. CDR3 bases: TGTGCCAGCAGCTCCGGGACAGGGGGCTTACACGAGCAGTACTTC. Translation gives CASSSGTGGLHEQYF.

The chain employs TRBV7-8 and TRBJ2-1; 10 bases line up with TRBD2. The germline CDR1 and CDR2 sequences are SGHVS and FQNEAQ. V shed 4 bases, J shed 1 base, and the junction held 4 bases outside the gene matches. The CDR3 extends over 16 amino acids. CDR3 coding DNA: TGTGCCAGCAGCTCGGGACTAGCGCCATCCTACAATGAGCAGTTCTTC. Its translation: CASSSGLAPSYNEQFF.

V and J are TRBV5-4 and TRBJ1-2; D may be TRBD1 (5 bases). From germline, CDR1 is SGHNT and CDR2 YYREEE (reference sequence). Trimming left V 2 bases short and J 8 bases short, with 13 bases between. This CDR3 has 13 amino acids. This chain's CDR3 is CASSFADRGGYTF. The CDR3, as DNA: TGTGCCAGCAGCTTCGCAGATAGGGGAGGCTACACCTTC.

The rearrangement links TRBV11-1 to TRBJ2-7; 7 bases are shared with TRBD1. The trim removed 5 bases at V and 5 bases at J, leaving 9 bases unmatched. The CDR3 totals 14 residues. The V gene's germline CDR1 is SGHAT and CDR2 FQDESV (reference sequence). The CDR3 spells CASSRQTGFNEQYF. CDR3 DNA: TGTGCCAGCAGCCGGCAGACAGGGTTCAACGAGCAGTACTTC.

This clone turned up a few times. The chain links TRBV20-1 to TRBJ1-1; D remains ambiguous. The CDR3 consists of 11 residues. V shed 2 bases and J shed 6 bases, with 7 bases lying between them. Looked up from germline, CDR1 is DFQATT and CDR2 is SNEGSKA (reference sequence). CDR3 residues: CSARPGSEAFF. The CDR3 DNA sequence: TGCAGTGCTAGACCAGGTTCTGAAGCTTTCTTT.

This clone has only a few counts. The chain carries TRBV10-3 and TRBJ2-3; tentative D call: TRBD2 (6 bases). This CDR3 comprises 12 residues. The germline CDR1 and CDR2 sequences are ENHRY and SYGVKD. V lost 6 bases and J lost 6, with 10 bases in between. The DNA of the CDR3 is TGTGCCATCAGCCCCCGGGGGGATACGCAGTATTTT. As protein: CAISPRGDTQYF.

V is TRBV27 and J is TRBJ1-2; D unclear. This CDR3 is 15 amino acids long. CDR1 MNHEY and CDR2 SMNVEV come from the germline V gene (reference sequence). The V and J ends lost 7 bases and 4 bases respectively, with 19 bases between them. For the CDR3, the DNA is TGTGCCAGCAAACAAAAGCCGGGCGGCGCCTATGGCTACACCTTC. Amino acid sequence: CASKQKPGGAYGYTF.

This chain uses TRBV4-1 with TRBJ2-7, with D unclear. Looked up from germline, CDR1 is MGHRA and CDR2 is YSYEKL. This CDR3 spans 14 amino acids. V dropped 3 bases and J dropped 4 bases, with 13 bases sitting between them. CDR3 sequence: CASSQRTLLYEQYF. In DNA, the CDR3 is TGCGCCAGCAGCCAGCGAACATTATTGTACGAGCAGTACTTC.

The chain has TRBV5-1 and TRBJ2-7; TRBD2 is a possible D gene (7 bases). The CDR3 runs to 14 residues. Trimming removed 2 bases at V and 3 bases at J, with 12 bases between. In germline, CDR1 is SGHRS, CDR2 YFSETQ. For the CDR3, the DNA is TGCGCCAGCAGCTTTGGGAGGGGGGGCTACGAGCAGTACTTC. Protein sequence: CASSFGRGGYEQYF.